The TCR beta chain described here comes from a study of blood T cell repertoires in COVID-19. Study details: Sites across the United States, Italy and Spain contributed samples from acute and convalescent COVID-19. T cells, B-cell-depleted T cells, or PBMCs provided the cDNA or gDNA that served as material.

Germline V gene sequence: CDR1 LGHDT, CDR2 YNNKEL (reference sequence). The ends lost 3 bases at V and 5 bases at J; junction bases unmatched: 9. The CDR3 length is 15 residues. As processed by the authors: Nucleated cell number was recorded as an estimate derived from reference gene primer amplification. Generated by immunoSEQ multiplex PCR, the TCRdb table keeps only in-frame clones and is missing some. Clonal size and the V and J genes are those of that table, whereas D and trimming came from the DNA. In the table there are some 300,000 clones, around 88% of which are singletons. The sample was peripheral blood. V gene TRBV3-1 (or the pseudogene TRBV3-2) combines with J gene TRBJ2-5; TRBD2 agrees at 7 bases. The sequence was collected from a woman in her twenties or thirties who had recovered from COVID-19. DNA for the CDR3: TGTGCCAGCAGCCATCCGGGAAGCGGGGCCGAGACCCAGTACTTC. This sequence encodes CASSHPGSGAETQYF.